Below, 30 T cell receptor beta chains from the same sample are listed, as sequenced in a study of T-cell reconstitution after alpha-beta-depleted transplantation in children. The library targeted TCRbeta and was prepared with unique molecular identifiers. TCRdb re-analysed the PCR reads in MiXCR, keeping a single row per CDR3 protein. The sample holds a few hundred thousand distinct CDR3 sequences, approximately 13% seen once. The sample consisted of PBMCs, mostly from graft donor cells, taken 360 days after TCRalphabeta/CD19-depleted stem cell transplant. These receptors came from a male patient between 5 and 17 years old who had a stem cell transplant for acute myeloid leukemia, so the T cells may come from the graft donor.

The chain couples TRBV4-2 to TRBJ2-3, with 11 bases matching TRBD2. CDR3 length: 17 amino acids. CDR1 is LGHNA and CDR2 is YNFKEQ in the germline V gene. J was trimmed by 3 bases and V by 1 base; bases with no gene match: 6. The CDR3, as DNA: TGTGCCAGCAGCCAAGCACCTGGACTAGCGGGTACAGATACGCAGTATTTT. It specifies CASSQAPGLAGTDTQYF.

With regard to this clonotype: Just one base apart from a much larger clone, this may be a read error. J is TRBJ2-7 and V is TRBV12-3 or TRBV12-4; tentatively, D is TRBD1 (6 bases). This CDR3 has 12 amino acids. With 6 bases removed from V and 4 bases from J, the gap between germline ends came to 10 bases. The CDR3 region has the DNA TGTGCCAGCAGCCACAGGGTTTACGAGCAGTACTTC. Its protein product is CASSHRVYEQYF.

This clonotype was seen repeatedly, ten times or more. J is TRBJ2-1 and V is TRBV18; D gene ambiguous. Germline V gives CDR1 KGHSH, CDR2 LQKENI. Trimming cost V 0 bases and J 7 bases, with 7 bases left between them. The CDR3 length is 13 residues. The DNA for the CDR3 is TGTGCCAGCTCACCACCGGGCAATAATGAGCAGTTCTTC. Translated, it gives CASSPPGNNEQFF. The whole variable domain, remainder taken from reference TRBV18 and TRBJ2-1, is NAGVMQNPRHLVRRRGQEARLRCSPMKGHSHVYWYRQLPEEGLKFMVYLQKENIIDESGMPKERFSAEFPKEGPSILRIQQVVRGDSAAYFCASSPPGNNEQFFGPGTRLTVL.

This clonotype was picked up a small number of times. The chain combines TRBV28 with TRBJ2-1, with D perhaps assigned TRBD1 or TRBD2 (5 bases each). The CDR3 sequence is 13 residues long. In germline, CDR1 is MDHEN, CDR2 SYDVKM. Trimming left V 5 bases short and J 8 bases short, with 13 bases between. Here the CDR3 reads CASSAGALDEQFF. The CDR3 nucleotides are TGTGCCAGCAGTGCCGGGGCCCTGGATGAGCAGTTCTTC.

The rearrangement joins TRBV27 to TRBJ2-2; D remains unclear. The V end was cut by 4 bases, the J end by 5 bases, with 11 bases between. This CDR3 spans 14 amino acids. CDR1 and CDR2 from the germline V gene are MNHEY and SMNVEV (reference sequence). CDR3 DNA: TGTGCCAGCAGTTGGGCCGCTGGGACCGGGGAGCTGTTTTTT. Encoded protein: CASSWAAGTGELFF.

This clonotype was counted between two and nine times. V and J are TRBV18 and TRBJ1-6; possible D gene TRBD1, 6 bases. CDR3 size: 15 residues. Trimming removed 2 bases at V and 8 bases at J, with 13 bases between. Germline loops: CDR1 KGHSH, CDR2 LQKENI. The CDR3 nucleotides read TGTGCCAGCTCACCATCGGGGGCGTGGGATTCACCCCTCCACTTT. Translated, it gives CASSPSGAWDSPLHF.

The J gene is TRBJ2-5, the V gene TRBV5-1; a weak D match, TRBD1 (5 bases). The V and J ends lost 3 bases and 3 bases respectively, with 15 bases between them. This CDR3 is built from 15 residues. Germline V lookup: CDR1 SGHRS, CDR2 YFSETQ. CDR3 protein: CASSSGHGREETQYF. The CDR3 DNA reads as TGCGCCAGCAGCTCCGGACATGGTAGGGAAGAGACCCAGTACTTC.

The sample holds a few counts of this clonotype. The chain links TRBV9 to TRBJ1-5; D gene unclear. The CDR3 contains 15 residues. Trimming took 4 bases from V and 1 from J, leaving 12 bases between them. Germline CDR1 and CDR2: SGDLS and YYNGEE. The CDR3 loop is CASSLTPLSNQPQHF. CDR3 bases: TGTGCCAGCAGCCTGACACCTTTGAGCAATCAGCCCCAGCATTTT.

The gene calls are TRBV12-3 or TRBV12-4 and TRBJ2-1; weak D call: TRBD1 (5 bases). Trimming removed 7 bases from V and 3 bases from J, with 13 bases in between. The CDR3 totals 14 residues. In DNA, the CDR3 is TGTGCCAGCACCGCGACAGACTTCTACAATGAGCAGTTCTTC. Its translation is CASTATDFYNEQFF.

This clonotype has just a few counts. The rearrangement uses TRBV2 and TRBJ2-3; the D gene is possibly TRBD2 (5 bases). Trimming removed 4 bases at V and 3 bases at J, with 8 bases between. There are 13 residues in the CDR3. The V gene's germline CDR1 is SNHLY and CDR2 FYNNEI. The CDR3 is CASSGRVTDTQYF. The CDR3 DNA is TGTGCCAGCAGTGGGCGGGTAACAGATACGCAGTATTTT. Complete variable domain (other parts from reference TRBV2 and TRBJ2-3): EPEVTQTPSHQVTQMGQEVILRCVPISNHLYFYWYRQILGQKVEFLVSFYNNEISEKSEIFDDQFSVERPDGSNFTLKIRSTKLEDSAMYFCASSGRVTDTQYFGPGTRLTVL.

The V gene is TRBV19, the J gene TRBJ2-1; 7 bases align to TRBD2. V shed 6 bases, J shed 5 bases, and the junction held 10 bases outside the gene matches. Germline V gene sequence: CDR1 LNHDA, CDR2 SQIVND (reference sequence). The CDR3 totals 15 residues. The CDR3 is CASSEPGLINNEQFF. CDR3 bases: TGTGCCAGTAGCGAACCGGGACTAATAAACAATGAGCAGTTCTTC.

This sequence joins TRBV4-1 and TRBJ2-2; D may be TRBD1 (5 bases). Trimming stripped 3 bases from V and 6 bases from J, with 14 bases between. The CDR3 runs to 15 residues. Germline CDR1 and CDR2: MGHRA and YSYEKL. CDR3 loop: CASSHTGPRAGELFF. The CDR3 nucleotides are TGCGCCAGCAGCCACACAGGACCCCGAGCCGGGGAGCTGTTTTTT.

This clonotype was found a few times. V usage is TRBV29-1 and J usage is TRBJ1-2, with 8 bases matching TRBD1. Germline values: CDR1 SQVTM, CDR2 ANQGSEA. This CDR3 has 13 residues. Germline trimming cut 0 bases from V and 7 bases from J; bases unmatched to any gene: 4. CDR3 coding DNA: TGCAGCGTTGAAGATCCCGACAGGGGTGGCTACACCTTC. Translation: CSVEDPDRGGYTF.

This clonotype was counted ten times or more. The chain carries TRBV7-9 and TRBJ2-7; tentatively, D is TRBD1 (6 bases). This CDR3 has 15 residues. V dropped 4 bases and J dropped 5 bases, with 18 bases sitting between them. CDR1 and CDR2 (germline): SEHNR, FQNEAQ (reference sequence). CDR3 in DNA: TGTGCCAGCAGCTCTTGGCCTAGTTGGGGGCACGAGCAGTACTTC. This encodes CASSSWPSWGHEQYF.

This clonotype was counted at least ten times. V usage is TRBV20-1 and J usage is TRBJ2-3; D might be TRBD1 (6 bases). Germline CDR1 reads DFQATT; CDR2 reads SNEGSKA (reference sequence). V dropped 3 bases and J dropped 3 bases, with 7 bases sitting between them. The CDR3 has 12 amino acids. CDR3 sequence reads: CSASTGTDTQYF. CDR3 sequence (DNA): TGCAGTGCTAGTACAGGGACAGATACGCAGTATTTT.

J is TRBJ2-7 and V is TRBV7-9, with 10 bases matching TRBD2. The V segment lost 2 bases and the J segment 7 bases; nucleotides outside the gene matches: 14. Germline lookup yields CDR1 SEHNR and CDR2 FQNEAQ (reference sequence). CDR3 size: 17 residues. CDR3 region: CASSLLTRIAGGSEQYF. The CDR3 DNA sequence: TGTGCCAGCAGCTTACTAACCCGGATAGCGGGAGGAAGTGAGCAGTACTTC. The variable domain in full, completed from reference TRBV7-9 and TRBJ2-7, reads DTGVSQNPRHKITKRGQNVTFRCDPISEHNRLYWYRQTLGQGPEFLTYFQNEAQLEKSRLLSDRFSAERPKGSFSTLEIQRTEQGDSAMYLCASSLLTRIAGGSEQYFGPGTRLTVT.

The rearrangement uses TRBV28 and TRBJ2-5, with D tentatively TRBD1 (6 bases). CDR3 length equals 15 residues. CDR1 MDHEN and CDR2 SYDVKM come from the germline V gene. V was trimmed by 5 bases and J by 5 bases, leaving 18 bases between them. In DNA form, the CDR3 reads TGTGCCAGCAGTAGTGACGGACAGACCAGGGAGACCCAGTACTTC. Translated: CASSSDGQTRETQYF.

This chain links TRBV7-9 with TRBJ1-1; the D is unclear. Germline CDR1 SEHNR, CDR2 FQNEAQ (reference sequence). The CDR3 loop spans 12 amino acids. The ends were cut back, 6 bases at V and 5 bases at J, with 10 bases in the middle. The CDR3 reads CASSFKRTEAFF. The DNA for the CDR3 is TGTGCCAGCAGTTTCAAGAGGACTGAAGCTTTCTTT.

This clonotype appeared a few times. The chain carries TRBV6-2 or TRBV6-3 and TRBJ2-7; 11 bases are shared with TRBD2. Germline V gene data show CDR1 as MNHEY and CDR2 as SVGEGT. J lost 3 bases, V lost 7 bases, and 17 bases had no gene match. The length of the CDR3 is 18 residues. DNA of the CDR3: TGTGCCAGCACCTCGACTAGCGGGAACATCCGGACCAACTACGAGCAGTACTTC. It encodes CASTSTSGNIRTNYEQYF.

This clonotype has just a few counts. This chain links TRBV12-3 or TRBV12-4 with TRBJ2-7; 8 nucleotides agree with TRBD1. The CDR3 runs 15 residues. The trim removed 5 bases at V and 2 bases at J, leaving 8 bases unmatched. The CDR3 spells CASSGRQGFAYEQYF. DNA for the CDR3: TGTGCCAGCAGTGGCCGACAGGGGTTCGCCTACGAGCAGTACTTC.

This clonotype has more than one count but fewer than ten. V and J are TRBV10-3 and TRBJ2-5, with a weak D call TRBD1 (5 bases). V was shortened by 5 bases and J by 4 bases, with 26 bases between the two germline ends. This CDR3 contains 18 residues. CDR1 ENHRY and CDR2 SYGVKD come from the germline V gene. The CDR3 region is CAISIQGWESLSRETQYF. The DNA for the CDR3 is TGTGCCATCAGTATTCAGGGCTGGGAAAGTCTATCACGAGAGACCCAGTACTTC.

In its sample, this clonotype was seen many times. The chain employs TRBV2 and TRBJ2-7; D gene uncertain. Trimming took off 6 bases at V and 3 bases at J, with 15 bases between the two ends. The CDR3 spans 14 residues. Germline V gene data show CDR1 as SNHLY and CDR2 as FYNNEI. Written as DNA, the CDR3 is TGTGCCAGCAGCGCCGTGGTGTCCGACTACGAGCAGTACTTC. Amino acids: CASSAVVSDYEQYF.

V gene TRBV20-1 combines with J gene TRBJ1-1, with 10 bases fitting TRBD1. The length of the CDR3 is 13 residues. Germline CDR1 and CDR2: DFQATT and SNEGSKA (reference sequence). The V gene end was trimmed by 5 bases and the J gene end by 6 bases; junction bases not matched to a gene: 6. CDR3 sequence reads: CSAGPTGGSEAFF. The CDR3 DNA reads TGCAGTGCTGGGCCGACAGGGGGCTCTGAAGCTTTCTTT.

A few counts support this clonotype. The chain joins TRBV2 to TRBJ2-7; D may be TRBD1 or TRBD2 (5 bases each). Deletions cut 3 bases from V and 0 bases from J, with 12 bases between. The CDR3 sequence is 15 residues long. Germline V gene sequence: CDR1 SNHLY, CDR2 FYNNEI. The CDR3 nucleotides read TGTGCCAGCAGTGATTGGGGGAGCCCCTCCTACGAGCAGTACTTC. Protein: CASSDWGSPSYEQYF. Looking up the rest from reference TRBV2 and TRBJ2-7 gives the full variable domain: EPEVTQTPSHQVTQMGQEVILRCVPISNHLYFYWYRQILGQKVEFLVSFYNNEISEKSEIFDDQFSVERPDGSNFTLKIRSTKLEDSAMYFCASSDWGSPSYEQYFGPGTRLTVT.

The genes are TRBV28 and TRBJ2-5; a possible D gene is TRBD2 (6 bases). CDR3 length: 16 amino acids. Trimming took off 4 bases at V and 1 base at J, with 16 bases between the two ends. Germline loops: CDR1 MDHEN, CDR2 SYDVKM. In nucleotides, the CDR3 is TGTGCCAGCAGTTCCCAGGAGGGGAGAGGCCAAGAGACCCAGTACTTC. The encoded protein is CASSSQEGRGQETQYF.

This clonotype was counted a few times. The rearrangement uses TRBV5-1 and TRBJ2-5; D is possibly TRBD1 (5 bases). This CDR3 is built from 16 residues. V lost 3 bases to trimming and J lost 2 bases, with 17 bases between them. CDR1 and CDR2 (germline): SGHRS, YFSETQ. Here the CDR3 reads CASSSRVRQGQETQYF. In DNA form, the CDR3 reads TGCGCCAGCAGCTCCCGCGTCCGGCAGGGTCAAGAGACCCAGTACTTC.

This clonotype was found a few times. The V call is TRBV4-3, the J call TRBJ2-3, with 7 bases matching TRBD2. V dropped 4 bases and J dropped 2; count of bases not matched to a gene: 9. Germline V gives CDR1 LGHNA, CDR2 YSLEER. The CDR3 totals 16 residues. The CDR3 reads CASSLGGSGVTDTQYF. The CDR3 nucleotides read TGCGCCAGCAGCCTTGGCGGGAGCGGGGTCACAGATACGCAGTATTTT.

The chain has TRBV28 and TRBJ2-5; D gene unclear. The CDR3 covers 17 residues. CDR1 and CDR2 from the germline V gene are MDHEN and SYDVKM. The V and J ends lost 6 bases and 5 bases respectively, with 25 bases between them. In nucleotides, the CDR3 is TGTGCCAGCAGCCCTCTCGGGCCCCCTCGGGCGCTGGAGACCCAGTACTTC. Its translation: CASSPLGPPRALETQYF.

The sample holds a few counts of this clonotype. The CDR3 here is CASSQEGYYYEQYF. Written as DNA, the CDR3 is TGCGCCAGCAGCCAAGAAGGCTATTACTACGAGCAGTACTTC. This chain joins TRBV4-3 and TRBJ2-7; D is ambiguous. Germline CDR1 is LGHNA and CDR2 is YSLEER. V lost 0 bases to trimming and J lost 3 bases, with 9 bases between them. This CDR3 has 14 amino acids.

For the CDR3, the DNA is TGCGCCAGCAGCTTGGAGGACACCGGGGAGCTGTTTTTT. This codes for CASSLEDTGELFF. The chain is built from TRBV5-1 and TRBJ2-2, with D uncertain. This CDR3 is built from 13 residues. V dropped 0 bases and J dropped 3 bases, with 3 bases sitting between them. From germline, CDR1 is SGHRS and CDR2 YFSETQ.